The T cell receptor beta chain described here comes from a study of regulatory T cells in long-lasting Graves disease. Turning to the study itself: Graves' patients, diagnosed recently, had received antithyroid drugs under 3 months. General study findings and limits: Persistent cases favored TRBV28, TRBJ1-2 and TRBJ2-5.

CDR3-region Arm-PCR and iRepertoire HTBI primers produced the TCR beta libraries. A single record per CDR3 protein comes from TCRdb applying MiXCR to the multiplex PCR reads. The sample has approximately 390,000 distinct CDR3 sequences, around 15% seen once. This clonotype was counted at least ten times. What it binds is unknown. The CDR3 sequence is 14 residues long. Germline CDR1 is SNHLY and CDR2 is FYNNEI. The junction had 3 bases not matched to a gene; V was cut back by 2 bases and J by 7 bases. As to time point: newly diagnosed GD, antithyroid drugs for less than 3 months. Construction of the TCR library relied on RNA isolated from PBMCs. Graves' disease diagnosis relied on American Thyroid Association guidelines. This sample was also put to use in a study of T cells in Graves' hyperthyroidism and ophthalmopathy.

Sequencing was performed on peripheral blood mononuclear cells (PBMCs), taken at new diagnosis, from a patient treated with antithyroid drugs. The origin of this receptor is a woman under 30 with Graves disease. The chain uses TRBV2 and TRBJ2-2; 8 bases align to TRBD1. DNA of the CDR3: TGTGCCAGCAGTGAAACACAGGGGGTCGGGGAGCTGTTTTTT. Protein product: CASSETQGVGELFF.